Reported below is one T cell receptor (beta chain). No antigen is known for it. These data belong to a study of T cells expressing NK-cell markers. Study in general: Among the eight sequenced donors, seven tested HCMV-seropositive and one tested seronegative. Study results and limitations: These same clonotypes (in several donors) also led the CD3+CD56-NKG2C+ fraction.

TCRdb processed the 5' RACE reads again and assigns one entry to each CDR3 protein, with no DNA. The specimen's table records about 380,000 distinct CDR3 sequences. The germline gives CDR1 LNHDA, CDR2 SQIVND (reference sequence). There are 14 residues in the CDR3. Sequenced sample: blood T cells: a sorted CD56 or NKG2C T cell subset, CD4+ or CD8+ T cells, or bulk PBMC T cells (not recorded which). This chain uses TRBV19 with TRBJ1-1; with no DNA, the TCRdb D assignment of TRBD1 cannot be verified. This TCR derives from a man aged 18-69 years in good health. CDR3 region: CASSMKGAGTEAFF.